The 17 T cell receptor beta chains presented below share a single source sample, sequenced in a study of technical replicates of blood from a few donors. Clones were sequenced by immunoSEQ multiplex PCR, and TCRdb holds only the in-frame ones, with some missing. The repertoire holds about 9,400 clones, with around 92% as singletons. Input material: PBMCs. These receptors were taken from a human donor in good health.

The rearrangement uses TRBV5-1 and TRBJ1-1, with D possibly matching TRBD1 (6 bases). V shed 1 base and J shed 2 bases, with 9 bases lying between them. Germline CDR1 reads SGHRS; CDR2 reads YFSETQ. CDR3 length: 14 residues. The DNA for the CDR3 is TGCGCCAGCAGCTTGAGGACAGTCAACACTGAAGCTTTCTTT. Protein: CASSLRTVNTEAFF.

In nucleotides, the CDR3 is TGTGCCAGCAGCTTACCGAAACAGGGGGGAGACACTGAAGCTTTCTTT. It encodes CASSLPKQGGDTEAFF. V usage is TRBV7-8 and J usage is TRBJ1-1, with 8 bases aligning to TRBD1. The V gene's germline CDR1 is SGHVS and CDR2 FQNEAQ. V dropped 2 bases and J dropped 3; count of bases not matched to a gene: 8. The CDR3 is made up of 16 amino acids.

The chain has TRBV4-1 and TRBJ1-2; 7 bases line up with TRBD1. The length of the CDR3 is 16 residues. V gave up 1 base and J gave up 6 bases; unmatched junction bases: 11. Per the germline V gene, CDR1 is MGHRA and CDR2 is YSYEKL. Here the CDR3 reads CASSQVHSVQGDGYTF. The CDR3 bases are TGCGCCAGCAGCCAAGTTCACTCAGTCCAGGGGGATGGCTACACCTTC.

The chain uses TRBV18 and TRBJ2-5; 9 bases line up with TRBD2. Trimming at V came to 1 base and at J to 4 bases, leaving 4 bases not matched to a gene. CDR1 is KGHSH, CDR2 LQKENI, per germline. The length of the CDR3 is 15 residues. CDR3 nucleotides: TGTGCCAGCTCACCACTAGCGGGAGTCGTAGAGACCCAGTACTTC. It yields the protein CASSPLAGVVETQYF. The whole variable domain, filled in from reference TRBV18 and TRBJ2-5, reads NAGVMQNPRHLVRRRGQEARLRCSPMKGHSHVYWYRQLPEEGLKFMVYLQKENIIDESGMPKERFSAEFPKEGPSILRIQQVVRGDSAAYFCASSPLAGVVETQYFGPGTRLLVL.

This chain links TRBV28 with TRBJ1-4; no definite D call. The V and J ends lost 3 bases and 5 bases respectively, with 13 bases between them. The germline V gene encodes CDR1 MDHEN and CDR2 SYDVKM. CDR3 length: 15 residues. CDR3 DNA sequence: TGTGCCAGCAGTTTGGTAGCGCCAGGCAATGAAAAACTGTTTTTT. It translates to CASSLVAPGNEKLFF.

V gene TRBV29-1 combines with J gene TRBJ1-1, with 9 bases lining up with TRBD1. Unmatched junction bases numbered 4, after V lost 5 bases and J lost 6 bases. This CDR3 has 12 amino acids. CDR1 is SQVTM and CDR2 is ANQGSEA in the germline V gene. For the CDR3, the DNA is TGCAGCGTTCCGACAGGGGGTGCTGAAGCTTTCTTT. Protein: CSVPTGGAEAFF.

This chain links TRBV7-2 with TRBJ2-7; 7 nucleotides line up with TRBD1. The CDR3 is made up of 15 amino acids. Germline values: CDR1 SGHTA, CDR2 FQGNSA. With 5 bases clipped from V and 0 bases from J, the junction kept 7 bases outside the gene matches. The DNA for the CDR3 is TGTGCCAGCAGCGGAGACAGGGCGATCTCCTACGAGCAGTACTTC. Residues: CASSGDRAISYEQYF.

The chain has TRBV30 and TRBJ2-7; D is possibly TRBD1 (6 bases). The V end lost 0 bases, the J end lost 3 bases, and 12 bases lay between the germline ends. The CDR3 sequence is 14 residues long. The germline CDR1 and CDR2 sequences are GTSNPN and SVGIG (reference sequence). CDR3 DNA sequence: TGTGCCTGGAGTGTATCCGGGACAAACTACGAGCAGTACTTC. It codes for CAWSVSGTNYEQYF.

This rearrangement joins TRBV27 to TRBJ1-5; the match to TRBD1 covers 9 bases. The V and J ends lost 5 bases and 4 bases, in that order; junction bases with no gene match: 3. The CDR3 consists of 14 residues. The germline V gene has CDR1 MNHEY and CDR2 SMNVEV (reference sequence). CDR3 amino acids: CASSQDRGNQPQHF. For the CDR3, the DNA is TGTGCCAGCAGTCAGGACAGGGGTAATCAGCCCCAGCATTTT.

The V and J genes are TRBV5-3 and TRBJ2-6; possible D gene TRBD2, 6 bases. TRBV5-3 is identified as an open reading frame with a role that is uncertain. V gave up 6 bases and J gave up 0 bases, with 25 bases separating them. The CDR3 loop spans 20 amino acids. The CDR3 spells CARNPPRDRRNSSGANVLTF. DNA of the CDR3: TGTGCCAGAAACCCCCCGCGGGATCGGCGGAATAGCTCTGGGGCCAACGTCCTGACTTTC.

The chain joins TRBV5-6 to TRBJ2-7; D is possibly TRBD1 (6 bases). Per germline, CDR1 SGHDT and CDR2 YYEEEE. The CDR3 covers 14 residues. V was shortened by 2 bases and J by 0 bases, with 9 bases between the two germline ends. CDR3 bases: TGTGCCAGCAGCTTACAGGGCAGCTCCTACGAGCAGTACTTC. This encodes CASSLQGSSYEQYF.

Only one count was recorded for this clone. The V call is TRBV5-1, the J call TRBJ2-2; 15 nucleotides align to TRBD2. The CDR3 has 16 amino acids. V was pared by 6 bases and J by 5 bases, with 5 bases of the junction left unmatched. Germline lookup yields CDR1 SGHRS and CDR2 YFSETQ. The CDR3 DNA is TGCGCCAGCACCCGAGGGACTAGCGGGGGGACCGGGGAGCTGTTTTTT. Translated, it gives CASTRGTSGGTGELFF.

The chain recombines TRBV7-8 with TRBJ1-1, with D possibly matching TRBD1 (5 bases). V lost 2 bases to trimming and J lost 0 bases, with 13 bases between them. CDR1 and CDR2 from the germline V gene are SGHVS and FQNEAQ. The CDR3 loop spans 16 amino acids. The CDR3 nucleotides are TGTGCCAGCAGCTTATTGCTTGCAGGGATGAACACTGAAGCTTTCTTT. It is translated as CASSLLLAGMNTEAFF.

Here the CDR3 reads CASSQDLVGQGGNEKLFF. CDR3 DNA sequence: TGTGCCAGCAGCCAAGATCTGGTCGGACAGGGGGGTAATGAAAAACTGTTTTTT. V usage is TRBV4-2 and J usage is TRBJ1-4, with 10 bases that match TRBD1. The CDR3 consists of 18 residues. CDR1 and CDR2 (germline): LGHNA, YNFKEQ. J lost 4 bases, V lost 0 bases, and 8 bases had no gene match.

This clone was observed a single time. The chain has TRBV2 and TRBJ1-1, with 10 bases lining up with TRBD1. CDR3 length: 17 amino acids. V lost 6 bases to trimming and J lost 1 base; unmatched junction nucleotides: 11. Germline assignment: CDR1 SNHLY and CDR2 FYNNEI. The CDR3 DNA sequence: TGTGCCAGCAGGACAGGGGGCGATAATTGGTGGAACACTGAAGCTTTCTTT. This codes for CASRTGGDNWWNTEAFF. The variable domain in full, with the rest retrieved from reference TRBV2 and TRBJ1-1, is EPEVTQTPSHQVTQMGQEVILRCVPISNHLYFYWYRQILGQKVEFLVSFYNNEISEKSEIFDDQFSVERPDGSNFTLKIRSTKLEDSAMYFCASRTGGDNWWNTEAFFGQGTRLTVV.

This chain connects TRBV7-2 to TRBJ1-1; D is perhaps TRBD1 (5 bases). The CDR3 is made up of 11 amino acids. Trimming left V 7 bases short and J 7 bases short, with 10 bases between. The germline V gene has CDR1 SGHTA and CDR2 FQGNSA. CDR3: CASTLQGEAFF. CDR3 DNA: TGTGCCAGCACCCTCCAGGGTGAAGCTTTCTTT.

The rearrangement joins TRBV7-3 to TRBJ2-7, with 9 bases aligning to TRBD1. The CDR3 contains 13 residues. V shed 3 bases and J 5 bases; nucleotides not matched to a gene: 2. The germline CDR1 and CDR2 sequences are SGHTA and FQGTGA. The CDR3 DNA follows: TGTGCCAGCAGCTTCACAGGGGGCGACGAGCAGTACTTC. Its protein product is CASSFTGGDEQYF.